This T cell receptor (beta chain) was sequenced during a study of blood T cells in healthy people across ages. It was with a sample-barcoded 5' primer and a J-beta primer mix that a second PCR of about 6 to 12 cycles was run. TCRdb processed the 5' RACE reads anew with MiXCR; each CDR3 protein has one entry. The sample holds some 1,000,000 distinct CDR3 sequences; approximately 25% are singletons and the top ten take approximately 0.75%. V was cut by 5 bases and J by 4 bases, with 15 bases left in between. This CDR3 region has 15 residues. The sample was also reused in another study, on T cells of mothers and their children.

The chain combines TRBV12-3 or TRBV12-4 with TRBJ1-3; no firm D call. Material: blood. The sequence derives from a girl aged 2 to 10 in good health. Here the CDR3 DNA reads TGTGCCAGCAGTCTTACCCTCGCCACCGGAAACACCATATATTTT. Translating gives CASSLTLATGNTIYF.